The 25 T cell receptor beta chains below all came from one sample that was sequenced in a study of cytomegalovirus exposure and HLA in healthy donors. The PCR contained 60 Vbeta and 13 Jbeta primers. The method was immunoSEQ multiplex PCR; TCRdb's version includes in-frame clones alone and lacks a portion of them. The sample includes about 200,000 clones, around 86% of them seen just once. Sequenced input: PBMCs. The receptors were gathered from a woman in her fifties or sixties in good health and CMV-seropositive.

The chain employs TRBV4-3 and TRBJ2-7; the match to TRBD2 covers 9 bases. This CDR3 has 16 amino acids. Per the germline V gene, CDR1 is LGHNA and CDR2 is YSLEER. The ends lost 0 bases at V and 2 bases at J; junction bases unmatched: 5. CDR3 nucleotides: TGCGCCAGCAGCCAAGATGTAGCGGGGGACCCCTACGAGCAGTACTTC. Protein product: CASSQDVAGDPYEQYF.

A word on this clone: This sample also contains other DNA sequences that code for the same CDR3. The chain couples TRBV5-1 to TRBJ2-7, with D uncertain. This CDR3 comprises 11 residues. CDR1 is SGHRS and CDR2 is YFSETQ in the germline V gene. V was pared by 3 bases and J by 1 base, with 2 bases between. CDR3 region: CASSSSYEQYF. In nucleotides, the CDR3 is TGCGCCAGCAGCTCGTCCTACGAGCAGTACTTC.

The V and J genes are TRBV28 and TRBJ2-7, with 9 bases aligning to TRBD1. The V segment lost 6 bases and the J segment 0 bases; nucleotides outside the gene matches: 3. This CDR3 is 14 amino acids long. Germline V gene lookup returns CDR1 MDHEN and CDR2 SYDVKM. The CDR3, as DNA: TGTGCCAGCAGCACGGACAGGGGCTCCTACGAGCAGTACTTC. Translating it yields CASSTDRGSYEQYF. The entire variable domain, with the rest obtained from reference TRBV28 and TRBJ2-7, is as follows: DVKVTQSSRYLVKRTGEKVFLECVQDMDHENMFWYRQDPGLGLRLIYFSYDVKMKEKGDIPEGYSVSREKKERFSLILESASTNQTSMYLCASSTDRGSYEQYFGPGTRLTVT.

The chain combines TRBV4-3 with TRBJ2-7, with D unresolved. Per germline, CDR1 LGHNA and CDR2 YSLEER. This CDR3 region has 13 residues. Between the trimmed V and J ends, which lost 4 bases and 5 bases, there was a span of 12 bases. CDR3 sequence (DNA): TGCGCCAGCAGCCCTAACCGGTTGCACGAGCAGTACTTC. Its protein is CASSPNRLHEQYF.

This chain uses TRBV28 with TRBJ1-4, with 11 bases that match TRBD1. The V gene's germline CDR1 is MDHEN and CDR2 SYDVKM. The CDR3 sequence is 16 residues long. V trimming: 5 bases; J trimming: 5 bases; junction bases outside the gene matches: 7. The chain's CDR3 is CASSAVGQGANEKLFF. The CDR3 bases are TGTGCCAGCAGTGCCGTCGGACAGGGGGCAAATGAAAAACTGTTTTTT.

This clone occurred a few times. V is TRBV5-6 and J is TRBJ2-7; tentative D call: TRBD2 (5 bases). This CDR3 region has 16 residues. Trimming pared 1 base from V and 4 bases from J, leaving 18 bases between. Per germline, CDR1 SGHDT and CDR2 YYEEEE. CDR3 sequence: CASSLYVGAPPYEQYF. Here the CDR3 DNA reads TGTGCCAGCAGCTTGTATGTGGGAGCCCCTCCATACGAGCAGTACTTC.

The rearrangement joins TRBV10-3 to TRBJ2-1; 8 nucleotides agree with TRBD2. The CDR3 has 14 residues. The trim removed 4 bases at V and 8 bases at J, leaving 7 bases unmatched. The germline CDR1 and CDR2 sequences are ENHRY and SYGVKD. CDR3 residues: CAISGTSPRDEQFF. CDR3 nucleotides: TGTGCCATCAGTGGGACTAGCCCTAGGGATGAGCAGTTCTTC.

The genes are TRBV7-9 and TRBJ1-3; the match to TRBD1 covers 7 bases. The trim removed 5 bases at V and 0 bases at J, leaving 4 bases unmatched. Germline assignment: CDR1 SEHNR and CDR2 FQNEAQ (reference sequence). This CDR3 comprises 15 residues. The CDR3 bases are TGTGCCAGCAGCCCCAGGGGGAGCTCTGGAAACACCATATATTTT. Translation: CASSPRGSSGNTIYF.

The chain combines TRBV28 with TRBJ1-2, with D tentatively TRBD1 (5 bases). CDR3 length: 13 amino acids. CDR1 and CDR2 from the germline V gene are MDHEN and SYDVKM. Deletions cut 4 bases from V and 5 bases from J, with 11 bases between. CDR3 loop: CASSSGGLYGYTF. The CDR3 nucleotides are TGTGCCAGCAGTTCTGGGGGGTTGTATGGCTACACCTTC.

This chain joins TRBV11-2 and TRBJ1-5, with D maybe TRBD1 (5 bases). Trimming stripped 1 base from V and 9 bases from J, with 19 bases between. Germline assignment: CDR1 SGHAT and CDR2 FQNNGV. The CDR3 runs 16 residues. The chain's CDR3 is CASSLAGDSPIGPQHF. CDR3 bases: TGTGCCAGCAGCTTAGCCGGGGACTCCCCTATAGGGCCCCAGCATTTT.

The rearrangement links TRBV25-1 to TRBJ1-3, with TRBD2 matching 9 bases. The DNA matches TRBJ2-2 better at its end, which makes the J call doubtful. There are 17 residues in the CDR3. Per germline, CDR1 MGHDK and CDR2 SYGVNS. CDR3 bases: TGTGCCAGCAGTAAAAACCCAGCGGGGGGATCCACCGGGGAGCTGTTTTTT. Amino acid sequence: CASSKNPAGGSTGELFF.

The rearrangement uses TRBV10-3 and TRBJ2-1; TRBD2 matches at 11 bases. Per the germline V gene, CDR1 is ENHRY and CDR2 is SYGVKD. The CDR3 has 13 residues. The V segment lost 7 bases and the J segment 6 bases; nucleotides outside the gene matches: 2. CDR3 in amino acids: CAIKLAGVNEQFF. For the CDR3, the DNA is TGTGCCATCAAACTAGCGGGAGTCAATGAGCAGTTCTTC.

CDR3 loop: CASKRDEDTEAFF. CDR3 bases: TGTGCCAGCAAGCGGGATGAGGACACTGAAGCTTTCTTT. The J gene is TRBJ1-1, the V gene TRBV28; D is unclear. Trimming took off 7 bases at V and 3 bases at J, with 12 bases between the two ends. The CDR3 length is 13 residues. The germline gives CDR1 MDHEN, CDR2 SYDVKM.

The rearrangement links TRBV5-5 to TRBJ2-1; TRBD2 matches at 10 bases. V lost 4 bases to trimming and J lost 7 bases; unmatched junction nucleotides: 11. This CDR3 contains 16 residues. The germline gives CDR1 SGHKS, CDR2 YYEKEE (reference sequence). The CDR3 protein is CASSPLLDSGRNEQFF. DNA of the CDR3: TGTGCCAGCAGCCCCCTCCTGGATAGCGGGAGGAATGAGCAGTTCTTC.

The V call is TRBV19, the J call TRBJ1-2, with 8 nucleotides matching TRBD1. The junction had 9 bases not matched to a gene; V was cut back by 5 bases and J by 4 bases. There are 15 residues in the CDR3. Germline values: CDR1 LNHDA, CDR2 SQIVND (reference sequence). CDR3 sequence (DNA): TGTGCCAGTAGTCTCCAGGGGGCAGACCCCTATGGCTACACCTTC. Amino acids: CASSLQGADPYGYTF.

The chain links TRBV28 to TRBJ2-1, with D maybe TRBD2 (6 bases). Germline loops: CDR1 MDHEN, CDR2 SYDVKM. This CDR3 is 15 amino acids long. V lost 1 base, J lost 4 bases, and 11 bases lay in between. The CDR3 DNA reads as TGTGCCAGCAGTTTATCTCGGGACTTGTACAATGAGCAGTTCTTC. Translated, it gives CASSLSRDLYNEQFF.

The chain has TRBV5-1 and TRBJ2-7; tentatively, D is TRBD1 (8 bases). CDR1 is SGHRS and CDR2 is YFSETQ in the germline V gene. Trimming removed 0 bases at V and 6 bases at J, with 16 bases between. The CDR3 extends over 15 amino acids. CDR3 sequence: CASSLGTGGAGEQYF. The DNA for the CDR3 is TGCGCCAGCAGCTTGGGAACAGGGGGGGCTGGCGAGCAGTACTTC.

Concerning this clone: Different DNA sequences within this sample yield the same CDR3. The chain combines TRBV7-2 with TRBJ2-1, with 9 bases fitting TRBD2. V lost 0 bases and J lost 2; bases outside the gene matches: 2. The CDR3 covers 16 residues. Germline loops: CDR1 SGHTA, CDR2 FQGNSA. The DNA for the CDR3 is TGTGCCAGCAGCTTAGCGGGCGGGGGGGCCTACAATGAGCAGTTCTTC. It is translated as CASSLAGGGAYNEQFF.

This clone has only one observation. The genes are TRBV6-5 and TRBJ2-7; D might be TRBD1 (8 bases). V lost 5 bases, J lost 5 bases, and 10 bases lay in between. Germline values: CDR1 MNHEY, CDR2 SVGAGI. The CDR3 runs to 12 residues. The CDR3 DNA sequence: TGTGCCAGCAGTACAGGGGGGGACGAGCAGTACTTC. Translation: CASSTGGDEQYF.

The chain has TRBV4-1 and TRBJ2-7; the match to TRBD2 covers 9 bases. The CDR3 is 16 residues long. Germline V gene sequence: CDR1 MGHRA, CDR2 YSYEKL. With V trimmed by 2 bases and J by 3 bases, 8 bases remained unmatched. The CDR3 loop reads CASSQRALAGNYEQYF. CDR3 nucleotide sequence: TGCGCCAGCAGCCAAAGGGCTCTAGCGGGGAACTACGAGCAGTACTTC.

The chain has TRBV7-6 and TRBJ2-1, with TRBD2 identical over 7 bases. CDR1 and CDR2 from the germline V gene are SGHVS and FNYEAQ. The CDR3 runs 17 residues. V gave up 4 bases and J gave up 5 bases; unmatched junction bases: 14. The CDR3 here is CASSYPLSASGNNEQFF. CDR3 DNA sequence: TGTGCCAGCAGCTATCCCCTTTCGGCTAGCGGAAACAATGAGCAGTTCTTC.

This sequence joins TRBV5-1 and TRBJ2-3, with D possibly matching TRBD2 (5 bases). CDR1 and CDR2 (germline): SGHRS, YFSETQ. The V end was cut by 2 bases, the J end by 4 bases, with 17 bases between. The CDR3 runs to 16 residues. The CDR3 region has the DNA TGCGCCAGCAGCTTTTCTAGCCCGCGACGCGCAGATACGCAGTATTTT. It translates to CASSFSSPRRADTQYF.

J is TRBJ2-3 and V is TRBV5-5, with TRBD2 identical over 7 bases. Trimming cost V 6 bases and J 0 bases; bases outside gene matches: 7. Germline V gene data show CDR1 as SGHKS and CDR2 as YYEKEE (reference sequence). CDR3 length: 15 residues. The CDR3 DNA reads as TGTGCCAGCACCGGCGGAGCGGGGAGCACAGATACGCAGTATTTT. Translating it yields CASTGGAGSTDTQYF.

This clone was detected only once. J is TRBJ1-4 and V is TRBV4-2, with D uncertain. The CDR3 runs to 12 residues. Deletions cut 5 bases from V and 8 bases from J, with 9 bases between. Germline V CDR1 and CDR2: LGHNA, YNFKEQ. The CDR3 sequence: CASSEVREKLFF. The CDR3 DNA follows: TGTGCCAGCAGCGAGGTACGCGAAAAACTGTTTTTT.

The chain recombines TRBV15 with TRBJ2-1; a weak D match, TRBD2 (6 bases). Per the germline V gene, CDR1 is LNHNV and CDR2 is YYDKDF (reference sequence). V was shortened by 5 bases and J by 9 bases, with 14 bases between the two germline ends. This CDR3 comprises 13 residues. CDR3 residues: CATSGSTSSEQFF. The CDR3 nucleotides are TGTGCCACCAGCGGCTCTACTAGCAGTGAGCAGTTCTTC.